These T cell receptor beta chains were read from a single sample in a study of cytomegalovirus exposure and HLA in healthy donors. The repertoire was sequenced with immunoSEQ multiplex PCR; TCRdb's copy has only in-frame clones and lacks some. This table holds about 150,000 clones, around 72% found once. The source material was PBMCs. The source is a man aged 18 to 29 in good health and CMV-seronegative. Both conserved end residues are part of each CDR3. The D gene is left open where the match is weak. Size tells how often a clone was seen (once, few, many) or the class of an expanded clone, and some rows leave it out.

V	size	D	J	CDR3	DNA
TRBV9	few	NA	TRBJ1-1	CASSAGQSSTEAFF	TGTGCCAGCAGCGCGGGTCAGAGTAGCACTGAAGCTTTCTTT
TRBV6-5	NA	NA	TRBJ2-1	CASSPSWQGGQEEFF	TGTGCCAGCAGTCCCTCGTGGCAGGGGGGCCAAGAGGAGTTCTTC
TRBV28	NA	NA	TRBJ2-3	CASSSLAGYPTQYF	TGTGCCAGCAGTTCACTCGCGGGATACCCCACGCAGTATTTT
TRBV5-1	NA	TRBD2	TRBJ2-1	CASSGTGLALDPPTNEQFF	TGCGCCAGCAGCGGGACGGGACTAGCCCTCGATCCCCCCACCAATGAGCAGTTCTTC
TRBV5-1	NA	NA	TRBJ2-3	CASSPSSGFSTDTQYF	TGCGCCAGCAGCCCATCCTCGGGGTTTAGCACAGATACGCAGTATTTT
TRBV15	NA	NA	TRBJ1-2	CATSSPTGWEYGYTF	TGTGCCACCAGCAGCCCCACAGGGTGGGAATATGGCTACACCTTC
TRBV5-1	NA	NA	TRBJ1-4	CASSLGIGATNEKLFF	TGCGCCAGCAGCTTGGGCATCGGGGCAACTAATGAAAAACTGTTTTTT
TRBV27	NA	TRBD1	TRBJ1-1	CATKQGALIDTEAFF	TGTGCCACAAAACAGGGGGCCCTGATTGACACTGAAGCTTTCTTT
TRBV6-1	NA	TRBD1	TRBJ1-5	CASSWTGEGQPQHF	TGTGCCAGCAGCTGGACAGGGGAAGGTCAGCCCCAGCATTTT
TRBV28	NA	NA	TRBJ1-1	CASSLRTPTEAFF	TGTGCCAGCAGTTTGCGGACACCCACTGAAGCTTTCTTT
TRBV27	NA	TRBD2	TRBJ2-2	CASSILGGSNTGELFF	TGTGCCAGCAGTATATTGGGAGGGTCGAACACCGGGGAGCTGTTTTTT
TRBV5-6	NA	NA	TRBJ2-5	CASSFGAGETQYF	TGTGCCAGCAGCTTTGGGGCCGGAGAGACCCAGTACTTC
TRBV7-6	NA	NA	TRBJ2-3	CASSLVAGSTDTQYF	TGTGCCAGCAGCTTAGTGGCGGGGTCCACAGATACGCAGTATTTT
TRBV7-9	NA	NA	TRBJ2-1	CASSFFQTSLQVNEQFF	TGTGCCAGCAGCTTTTTCCAGACTAGTCTTCAGGTTAATGAGCAGTTCTTC
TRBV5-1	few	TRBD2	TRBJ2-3	CASSPGLAGSTDTQYF	TGCGCCAGCAGCCCCGGACTAGCGGGGAGTACAGATACGCAGTATTTT
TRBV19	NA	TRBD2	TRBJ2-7	CASRIAGGPSYEQYF	TGTGCCAGTAGGATAGCGGGAGGTCCCTCCTACGAGCAGTACTTC
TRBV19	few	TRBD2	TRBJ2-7	CASSMGLAGIYEQYF	TGTGCCAGTAGTATGGGCCTAGCGGGAATCTACGAGCAGTACTTC